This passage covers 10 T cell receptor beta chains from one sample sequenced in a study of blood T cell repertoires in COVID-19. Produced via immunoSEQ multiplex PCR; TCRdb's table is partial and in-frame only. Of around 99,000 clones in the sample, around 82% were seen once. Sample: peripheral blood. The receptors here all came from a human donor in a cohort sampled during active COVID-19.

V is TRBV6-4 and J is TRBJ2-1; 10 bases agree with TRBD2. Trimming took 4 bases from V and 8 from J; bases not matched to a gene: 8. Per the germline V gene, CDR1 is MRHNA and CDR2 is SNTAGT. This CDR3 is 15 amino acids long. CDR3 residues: CASSAPGLASHEQFF. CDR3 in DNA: TGTGCCAGCAGTGCACCGGGACTAGCGTCCCATGAGCAGTTCTTC.

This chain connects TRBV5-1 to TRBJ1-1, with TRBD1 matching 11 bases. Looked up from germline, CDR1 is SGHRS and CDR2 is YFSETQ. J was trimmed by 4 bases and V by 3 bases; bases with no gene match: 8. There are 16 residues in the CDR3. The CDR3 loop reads CASSSWTGGAGTEAFF. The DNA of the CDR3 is TGCGCCAGCAGCTCCTGGACAGGGGGCGCGGGCACTGAAGCTTTCTTT.

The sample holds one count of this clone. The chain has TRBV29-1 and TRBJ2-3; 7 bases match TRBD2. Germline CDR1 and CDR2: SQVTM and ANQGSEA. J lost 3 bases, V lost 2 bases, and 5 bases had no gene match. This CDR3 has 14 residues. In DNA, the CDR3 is TGCAGCGTTGAATGGGGGGGACTGACAGATACGCAGTATTTT. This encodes CSVEWGGLTDTQYF.

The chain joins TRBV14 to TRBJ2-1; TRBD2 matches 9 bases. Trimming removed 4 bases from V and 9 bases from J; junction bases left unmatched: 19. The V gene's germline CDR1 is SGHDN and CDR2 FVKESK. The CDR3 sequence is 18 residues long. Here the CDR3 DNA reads TGTGCCAGCAGCCCATATGTAGGCCTAGCGGGATTTAGTTTTGAGCAGTTCTTC. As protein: CASSPYVGLAGFSFEQFF.

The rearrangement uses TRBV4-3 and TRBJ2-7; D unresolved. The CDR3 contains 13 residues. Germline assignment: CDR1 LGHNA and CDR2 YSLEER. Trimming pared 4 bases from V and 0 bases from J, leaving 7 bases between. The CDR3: CASSPSVSYEQYF. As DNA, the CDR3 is TGCGCCAGCAGCCCGTCAGTCTCCTACGAGCAGTACTTC.

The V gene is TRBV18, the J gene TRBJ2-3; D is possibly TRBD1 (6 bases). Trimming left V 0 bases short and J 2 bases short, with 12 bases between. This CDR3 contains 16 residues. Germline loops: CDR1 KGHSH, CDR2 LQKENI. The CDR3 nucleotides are TGTGCCAGCTCACCACCGCAGGGGAGAAACACAGATACGCAGTATTTT. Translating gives CASSPPQGRNTDTQYF. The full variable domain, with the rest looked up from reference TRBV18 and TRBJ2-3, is NAGVMQNPRHLVRRRGQEARLRCSPMKGHSHVYWYRQLPEEGLKFMVYLQKENIIDESGMPKERFSAEFPKEGPSILRIQQVVRGDSAAYFCASSPPQGRNTDTQYFGPGTRLTVL.

The CDR3 nucleotides are TGTGCCAGCAGCCCCCGGGACAAGTCCCTATTGAGCTCCTACAATGAGCAGTTCTTC. Protein: CASSPRDKSLLSSYNEQFF. The V gene is TRBV7-8, the J gene TRBJ2-1; perhaps TRBD1 as D (6 bases). Germline values: CDR1 SGHVS, CDR2 FQNEAQ. V was clipped by 5 bases and J by 0 bases, with 23 bases between them. The CDR3 totals 19 residues.

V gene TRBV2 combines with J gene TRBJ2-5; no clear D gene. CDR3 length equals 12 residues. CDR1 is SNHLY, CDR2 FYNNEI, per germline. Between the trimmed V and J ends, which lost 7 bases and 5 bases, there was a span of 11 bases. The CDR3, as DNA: TGTGCCAGCATGTGGAGCGAGGAGACCCAGTACTTC. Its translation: CASMWSEETQYF.

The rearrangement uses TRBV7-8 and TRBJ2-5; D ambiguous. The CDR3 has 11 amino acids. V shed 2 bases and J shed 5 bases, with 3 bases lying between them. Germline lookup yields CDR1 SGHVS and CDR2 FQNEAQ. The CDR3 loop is CASSLSETQYF. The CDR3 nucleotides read TGTGCCAGCAGCTTATCGGAGACCCAGTACTTC.

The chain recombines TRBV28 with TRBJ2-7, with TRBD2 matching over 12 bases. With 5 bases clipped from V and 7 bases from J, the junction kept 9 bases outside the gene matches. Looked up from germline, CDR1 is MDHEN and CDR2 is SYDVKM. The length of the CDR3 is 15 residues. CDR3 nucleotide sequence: TGTGCCAGCAGTGCTCGACTAGCGGGAGCTTTTGAGCAGTACGTC. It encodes CASSARLAGAFEQYV.